These 21 T cell receptor beta chains were sequenced from one sample in a study of regulatory T cells in long-lasting Graves disease. Construction of TCR beta libraries relied on iRepertoire HTBI primers and on Arm-PCR targeting CDR3 regions. TCRdb passed the multiplex PCR reads through MiXCR, listing each CDR3 protein once. Of a few hundred thousand distinct CDR3 sequences in the sample, around 23% were seen once. Time point indicated: persistent/refractory GD, antithyroid drugs over 5 years with positive TRAb. From RNA extracted from PBMCs, the TCR library was made. Sequenced material: peripheral blood mononuclear cells (PBMCs), taken when the disease was refractory, from a patient treated with antithyroid drugs. The receptors come from a woman between 40 and 50 years old with Graves disease.

At least ten counts were recorded for this clonotype. The chain is built from TRBV2 and TRBJ1-1, with 8 nucleotides matching TRBD1. Germline trimming cut 4 bases from V and 0 bases from J; bases unmatched to any gene: 10. Germline CDR1 reads SNHLY; CDR2 reads FYNNEI. This CDR3 region has 17 residues. The chain's CDR3 is CASSGTGRGLMNTEAFF. The CDR3 DNA is TGTGCCAGCAGTGGGACAGGGAGGGGGCTAATGAACACTGAAGCTTTCTTT.

In regard to this clonotype: Given a much more abundant clone one base away, this may be a read error. The chain is built from TRBV28 and TRBJ2-7, with D perhaps matching TRBD1 (5 bases). Germline V gene sequence: CDR1 MDHEN, CDR2 SYDVKM. The length of the CDR3 is 16 residues. The CDR3: CAGSLWSKGSPYEQYF. CDR3 DNA sequence: TGTGCCGGCAGTTTATGGTCTAAGGGGTCCCCCTACGAGCAGTACTTC.

The CDR3 protein is CASSLAGGVNQPQHF. CDR3 bases: TGTGCCAGCAGCTTAGCGGGAGGGGTCAATCAGCCCCAGCATTTT. The chain uses TRBV7-9 and TRBJ1-5, with a possible D match to TRBD1 (5 bases). This CDR3 region has 15 residues. V dropped 0 bases and J dropped 3 bases, with 9 bases sitting between them. Germline-derived CDR1 and CDR2 are SEHNR and FQNEAQ (reference sequence).

This clonotype occurred a few times. This rearrangement joins TRBV3-1 to TRBJ2-7, with D possibly TRBD2 on 6 matching bases. Looked up from germline, CDR1 is LGHDT and CDR2 is YNNKEL (reference sequence). V gave up 4 bases and J gave up 5 bases, with 15 bases separating them. CDR3 length equals 14 residues. CDR3 region: CASSLGSGANEQYF. Here the CDR3 DNA reads TGTGCCAGCAGCCTCGGGAGTGGGGCCAACGAGCAGTACTTC.

Only one count was recorded for this clonotype. This chain connects TRBV7-9 to TRBJ2-2; D gene uncertain. The CDR3 spans 15 residues. The germline V and J ends were trimmed by 4 bases and 0 bases, with 9 bases remaining between them. CDR1 is SEHNR and CDR2 is FQNEAQ in the germline V gene (reference sequence). CDR3 loop: CASSSPPSNTGELFF. CDR3 nucleotide sequence: TGTGCCAGCAGCTCTCCTCCCTCGAACACCGGGGAGCTGTTTTTT.

This clonotype was counted between two and nine times. The chain joins TRBV20-1 to TRBJ2-3; 10 bases are a match to TRBD2. V lost 6 bases to trimming and J lost 8 bases; unmatched junction nucleotides: 17. In germline, CDR1 is DFQATT, CDR2 SNEGSKA (reference sequence). The CDR3 is 16 residues long. In nucleotides, the CDR3 is TGCAGTGCCGAGATGGGACTAGCGAGAGCGCAGGGTACGCAGTATTTT. As protein: CSAEMGLARAQGTQYF.

This clonotype was recorded a few times. The chain is built from TRBV2 and TRBJ1-2; 8 positions match TRBD1. Trimming cost V 6 bases and J 4 bases; bases outside gene matches: 7. Germline CDR1 SNHLY, CDR2 FYNNEI. CDR3 length: 14 residues. The CDR3 here is CASSNRGGAYGYTF. Written as DNA, the CDR3 is TGTGCCAGCAGCAACAGGGGGGGCGCCTATGGCTACACCTTC.

Only a few counts were recorded for this clonotype. The chain has TRBV6-1 and TRBJ1-1; TRBD1 might be the D (6 bases). The V gene lost 6 bases and the J gene lost 1 base, with 12 bases spanning the gap. Looked up from germline, CDR1 is MNHNS and CDR2 is SASEGT. The CDR3 is made up of 14 amino acids. In DNA form, the CDR3 reads TGTGCCAGCAGCCCAACAGGGCCGAACACTGAAGCTTTCTTT. Translated, it gives CASSPTGPNTEAFF.

In this sample, this clonotype turned up a few times. The genes are TRBV13 and TRBJ1-5, with D tentatively TRBD1 (6 bases). CDR1 PRHDT and CDR2 FYEKMQ come from the germline V gene (reference sequence). Trimming removed 0 bases at V and 0 bases at J, with 9 bases between. The CDR3 is 16 amino acids. The CDR3 spells CASSLGRGHSNQPQHF. CDR3 DNA: TGTGCCAGCAGCTTAGGACGGGGGCATAGCAATCAGCCCCAGCATTTT. Full variable domain (rest looked up from reference TRBV13 and TRBJ1-5): AAGVIQSPRHLIKEKRETATLKCYPIPRHDTVYWYQQGPGQDPQFLISFYEKMQSDKGSIPDRFSAQQFSDYHSELNMSSLELGDSALYFCASSLGRGHSNQPQHFGDGTRLSIL.

This clonotype appeared a single time. V and J are TRBV24-1 and TRBJ1-3; 9 bases align to TRBD1. The CDR3 extends over 13 amino acids. The V segment lost 7 bases and the J segment 9 bases; nucleotides outside the gene matches: 6. CDR1 is KGHDR and CDR2 is SFDVKD in the germline V gene. The CDR3 region is CATSDRGDRTIYF. The CDR3 coding sequence is TGTGCCACCAGCGACAGGGGGGACCGCACCATATATTTT.

This clonotype came up a few times. V usage is TRBV30 and J usage is TRBJ1-5, with a tentative D call TRBD1 (6 bases). Germline lookup yields CDR1 GTSNPN and CDR2 SVGIG (reference sequence). There are 15 residues in the CDR3. Trimming took off 1 base at V and 1 base at J, with 11 bases between the two ends. CDR3 sequence (DNA): TGTGCCTGGAGTGCATGGGGGGGCAGCAATCAGCCCCAGCATTTT. Encoded protein: CAWSAWGGSNQPQHF.

A note on this clonotype: A much larger clone differs from this one at a single base, so this may be a read error. The genes are TRBV12-3 or TRBV12-4 and TRBJ1-6; D may be TRBD1 (5 bases). This CDR3 spans 13 amino acids. The chain's CDR3 is CACSTGTYSPLHF. Here the CDR3 DNA reads TGTGCCTGCAGCACCGGGACTTATTCACCCCTCCACTTT.

This clonotype has more than one count but fewer than ten. The rearrangement joins TRBV19 to TRBJ2-7; perhaps TRBD1 as D (6 bases). The germline V gene has CDR1 LNHDA and CDR2 SQIVND (reference sequence). The V gene lost 4 bases and the J gene lost 3 bases, with 13 bases spanning the gap. This CDR3 has 14 residues. In DNA form, the CDR3 reads TGTGCCAGTAGTAGAACAGGGTACAACTACGAGCAGTACTTC. Amino acid sequence: CASSRTGYNYEQYF.

This clonotype was found many times. The chain couples TRBV6-5 to TRBJ1-6; 8 bases line up with TRBD1. Trimming cost V 2 bases and J 8 bases; bases outside gene matches: 8. The CDR3 sequence is 16 residues long. Germline values: CDR1 MNHEY, CDR2 SVGAGI. As DNA, the CDR3 is TGTGCCAGCAGTTACGAGGACAGGGATTACGATTCACCCCTCCACTTT. This encodes CASSYEDRDYDSPLHF.

The table lists this clonotype with a few counts. The chain employs TRBV5-1 and TRBJ2-7, with no clear D. V was clipped by 0 bases and J by 3 bases, with 7 bases between them. This CDR3 comprises 13 residues. Germline CDR1 SGHRS, CDR2 YFSETQ. CDR3 region: CASSLDGFYEQYF. Here the CDR3 DNA reads TGCGCCAGCAGCTTGGACGGATTCTACGAGCAGTACTTC.

This clonotype was seen ten or more times. V is TRBV12-3 or TRBV12-4 and J is TRBJ2-2; the match to TRBD2 covers 7 bases. The junction had 7 bases not matched to a gene; V was cut back by 6 bases and J by 6 bases. The CDR3 extends over 14 amino acids. The CDR3 here is CASSPGLDAGELFF. DNA of the CDR3: TGTGCCAGCAGCCCTGGACTAGATGCCGGGGAGCTGTTTTTT.

On this clonotype: With a much larger clone just one base away, this may be a read error. The gene calls are TRBV10-3 and TRBJ2-7; a weak D match, TRBD2 (5 bases). Trimming removed 6 bases at V and 2 bases at J, with 14 bases between. The length of the CDR3 is 14 residues. Germline values: CDR1 ENHRY, CDR2 SYGVKD. The CDR3 DNA is TGTGCCATCAGAATGGGGAGTAAGCCCTACGAGCAGTACTTC. This codes for CAIRMGSKPYEQYF.

In DNA form, the CDR3 reads TGTGCCAGCAGTTACTACACCTCTAGGGATACGCAGTATTTT. Translating gives CASSYYTSRDTQYF. The chain links TRBV6-5 to TRBJ2-3; no clear D gene. Germline loops: CDR1 MNHEY, CDR2 SVGAGI. The CDR3 is made up of 14 amino acids. Between the trimmed V and J ends, which lost 1 base and 6 bases, there was a span of 11 bases.

A few counts support this clonotype. The genes are TRBV20-1 and TRBJ2-2; 11 bases align to TRBD1. The germline gives CDR1 DFQATT, CDR2 SNEGSKA (reference sequence). V gave up 6 bases and J gave up 6 bases; unmatched junction bases: 9. This CDR3 comprises 15 residues. CDR3 loop: CSAVWADRGPGELFF. CDR3 nucleotide sequence: TGCAGTGCCGTTTGGGCGGACAGGGGGCCCGGGGAGCTGTTTTTT.

The rearrangement uses TRBV12-3 or TRBV12-4 and TRBJ2-1; 10 nucleotides align to TRBD2. Trimming at V came to 3 bases and at J to 8 bases, leaving 10 bases not matched to a gene. The CDR3 has 16 residues. CDR3 protein: CASSFSFLAGAYEQFF. CDR3 nucleotide sequence: TGTGCCAGCAGTTTTAGCTTTCTAGCGGGAGCGTATGAGCAGTTCTTC.

This clonotype came up many times. This CDR3 is CASSLYRDGELFF. CDR3 in DNA: TGTGCCAGCAGCTTATATAGGGACGGGGAGCTGTTTTTT. The rearrangement joins TRBV11-1 to TRBJ2-2, with unresolved D. This CDR3 is built from 13 residues. V was cut by 2 bases and J by 7 bases, with 8 bases left in between. From germline, CDR1 is SGHAT and CDR2 FQDESV (reference sequence).